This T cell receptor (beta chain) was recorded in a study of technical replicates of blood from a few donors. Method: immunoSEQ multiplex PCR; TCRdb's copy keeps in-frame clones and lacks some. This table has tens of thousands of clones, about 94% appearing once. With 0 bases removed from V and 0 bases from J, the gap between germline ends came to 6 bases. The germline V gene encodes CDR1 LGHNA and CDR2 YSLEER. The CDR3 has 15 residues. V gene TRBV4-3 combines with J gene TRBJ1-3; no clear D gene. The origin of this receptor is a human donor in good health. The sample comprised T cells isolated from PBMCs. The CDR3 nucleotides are TGCGCCAGCAGCCAAGATTCGAGCTCTGGAAACACCATATATTTT. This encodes CASSQDSSSGNTIYF.